A selection of T cell receptor beta chains follows, all from one sample in a study of T cell repertoires in cytomegalovirus infection. TCRdb re-called the reads with MiXCR, one entry per CDR3 protein. Of hundreds of thousands of distinct CDR3 sequences listed, about two fifths are singletons. The antigens of these receptors remain unknown. The source was cultured PBMCs, collected from culture after CMV antigen stimulation. These receptors were collected from a human donor in good health (CMV status not recorded). Some clones in this sample may be carry-over from other donors' samples. Both conserved end residues are part of each CDR3. Each record gives: V gene, CDR3 length, D gene, clone size, J gene, CDR3 protein, CDR3 DNA. A D gene is named only where the DNA matches it firmly. The listing skips clone size in some rows; elsewhere it reads once, few, many or a size class.

V: TRBV10-3
length: 13
D: TRBD1
size: few
J: TRBJ2-7
CDR3: CAIYSTGEYEQYF
DNA: TGTGCCATCTACTCTACAGGGGAGTACGAGCAGTACTTC

V: TRBV5-6
length: 16
D: TRBD1
size: NA
J: TRBJ2-3
CDR3: CASSHRQGAFLDTQYF
DNA: TGTGCCAGCAGCCACCGACAGGGGGCCTTCCTAGATACGCAGTATTTT

V: TRBV6-1
length: 11
D: NA
size: NA
J: TRBJ1-1
CDR3: CASSEGWGAFF
DNA: TGTGCCAGCAGTGAGGGATGGGGCGCTTTCTTT

V: TRBV7-2
length: 15
D: TRBD1
size: many
J: TRBJ2-5
CDR3: CASSLDGTGQGTQYF
DNA: TGTGCCAGCAGCTTAGACGGGACAGGCCAAGGGACCCAGTACTTC

V: TRBV7-9
length: 17
D: TRBD2
size: NA
J: TRBJ2-3
CDR3: CASSLGYIAGDTDTQYF
DNA: TGTGCCAGCAGCTTAGGTTATATAGCGGGGGATACAGATACGCAGTATTTT

V: TRBV7-2
length: 15
D: NA
size: few
J: TRBJ2-4
CDR3: CASSLSETGKNIQYF
DNA: TGTGCCAGCAGCCTCAGCGAGACAGGAAAAAACATTCAGTACTTC

V: TRBV7-9
length: 12
D: NA
size: NA
J: TRBJ2-7
CDR3: CASSLGTGEQYF
DNA: TGTGCCAGCAGCTTAGGCACGGGTGAGCAGTACTTC

V: TRBV7-2
length: 13
D: NA
size: NA
J: TRBJ2-7
CDR3: CASSLEAEYEQYF
DNA: TGTGCCAGCAGCTTAGAGGCAGAATACGAGCAGTACTTC

V: TRBV5-5
length: 16
D: TRBD2
size: NA
J: TRBJ2-5
CDR3: CASSLLRTATSGAEAF
DNA: TGTGCCAGCAGCTTGCTGCGGACAGCGACTAGCGGAGCCGAGGCCTTC

V: TRBV7-2
length: 13
D: NA
size: many
J: TRBJ1-1
CDR3: CASRLQGNTEAFF
DNA: TGTGCCAGCAGATTACAGGGGAACACTGAAGCTTTCTTT

V: TRBV7-2
length: 13
D: NA
size: once
J: TRBJ1-2
CDR3: CASSRREDYGFTF
DNA: TGTGCCAGCAGCCGACGTGAGGACTATGGCTTCACCTTC

V: TRBV7-2
length: 14
D: NA
size: many
J: TRBJ1-2
CDR3: CASSFEMGGYGYTF
DNA: TGTGCCAGCAGTTTTGAAATGGGGGGTTATGGCTACACCTTC

V: TRBV10-3
length: 16
D: NA
size: NA
J: TRBJ2-7
CDR3: CAISYKQGGLSYEQYF
DNA: TGTGCCATCAGTTACAAACAGGGAGGCTTATCCTACGAGCAGTACTTC

V: TRBV13
length: 18
D: TRBD2
size: NA
J: TRBJ2-3
CDR3: CASSLGTSGGPREDTQYF
DNA: TGTGCCAGCAGCCTCGGGACTAGCGGGGGCCCGAGGGAAGATACGCAGTATTTT

V: TRBV7-2
length: 15
D: NA
size: many
J: TRBJ1-2
CDR3: CASSLNQNPNYGYTF
DNA: TGTGCCAGCAGCTTAAATCAGAATCCCAACTATGGCTACACCTTC

V: TRBV5-4
length: 18
D: TRBD1
size: NA
J: TRBJ2-1
CDR3: CASSGKGQGEDLYNEQFF
DNA: TGTGCCAGCAGCGGGAAAGGACAGGGCGAGGACCTCTACAATGAGCAGTTCTTC

V: TRBV12-3/TRBV12-4
length: 15
D: NA
size: NA
J: TRBJ2-7
CDR3: CASSLGVGGFGEQYF
DNA: TGTGCCAGCAGCCTGGGAGTAGGGGGATTCGGGGAGCAGTACTTC

V: TRBV6-2/TRBV6-3
length: 16
D: NA
size: NA
J: TRBJ1-2
CDR3: CASSLRGAGANYGYTF
DNA: TGTGCCAGCAGCCTACGAGGGGCAGGAGCTAACTATGGCTACACCTTC

V: TRBV7-2
length: 16
D: TRBD2
size: NA
J: TRBJ2-1
CDR3: CASSGLRGRAWNEQFF
DNA: TGTGCCAGCAGCGGGTTGAGAGGGAGGGCGTGGAATGAGCAGTTCTTC

V: TRBV5-1
length: 13
D: NA
size: NA
J: TRBJ1-1
CDR3: CASKTTGDTEAFF
DNA: TGCGCCAGCAAGACCACCGGAGACACTGAAGCTTTCTTT

V: TRBV12-3/TRBV12-4
length: 15
D: NA
size: NA
J: TRBJ2-5
CDR3: CASSWVGLLQETQYF
DNA: TGTGCCAGCAGTTGGGTGGGACTCCTCCAAGAGACCCAGTACTTC

V: TRBV5-1
length: 18
D: TRBD2
size: NA
J: TRBJ2-5
CDR3: CASSFAPEGLALQETQYF
DNA: TGCGCCAGCAGCTTTGCCCCGGAGGGACTAGCGCTTCAAGAGACCCAGTACTTC

V: TRBV7-6
length: 12
D: NA
size: few
J: TRBJ1-1
CDR3: CASSLEGQRAFF
DNA: TGTGCCAGCAGCTTAGAAGGACAGCGGGCTTTCTTT

V: TRBV27
length: 17
D: TRBD2
size: NA
J: TRBJ2-5
CDR3: CASTSGAGVYGQETQYF
DNA: TGTGCCAGCACTTCCGGAGCGGGAGTATATGGACAAGAGACCCAGTACTTC

V: TRBV7-2
length: 17
D: NA
size: NA
J: TRBJ2-2
CDR3: CASSSEALSSAPGELFF
DNA: TGTGCCAGCAGCTCCGAAGCCCTCTCTAGCGCACCCGGGGAGCTGTTTTTT

V: TRBV6-5
length: 13
D: NA
size: few
J: TRBJ1-1
CDR3: CASSGTPGTEAFF
DNA: TGTGCCAGCAGCGGGACGCCGGGGACTGAAGCTTTCTTT

V: TRBV15
length: 13
D: TRBD2
size: NA
J: TRBJ2-7
CDR3: CATSRRLAYEQYF
DNA: TGTGCCACCAGCAGAAGACTAGCGTACGAGCAGTACTTC

V: TRBV7-2
length: 14
D: NA
size: many
J: TRBJ1-5
CDR3: CASSFGRNNQPQHF
DNA: TGTGCCAGCAGCTTCGGACGGAACAATCAGCCCCAGCATTTT

V: TRBV4-3
length: 18
D: TRBD2
size: few
J: TRBJ2-3
CDR3: CASSQELLTSVSTDTQYF
DNA: TGCGCCAGCAGCCAAGAGCTCCTGACTAGCGTTAGCACAGATACGCAGTATTTT

V: TRBV11-2
length: 19
D: TRBD2
size: NA
J: TRBJ2-5
CDR3: CASSSEPGLAGGPGETQYF
DNA: TGTGCCAGCAGCTCCGAACCGGGACTAGCGGGAGGGCCCGGGGAGACCCAGTACTTC

V: TRBV6-2/TRBV6-3
length: 12
D: NA
size: few
J: TRBJ2-4
CDR3: CAIADPRSIQYF
DNA: TGTGCCATCGCCGATCCCAGAAGCATTCAGTACTTC

V: TRBV7-6
length: 15
D: NA
size: few
J: TRBJ1-6
CDR3: CASSSGQLYNSPLHF
DNA: TGTGCCAGCAGCTCAGGACAGCTCTATAATTCACCCCTCCACTTT

V: TRBV7-6
length: 16
D: TRBD1
size: NA
J: TRBJ2-1
CDR3: CASRLGFRGPNNEQFF
DNA: TGTGCCAGCAGGTTGGGCTTTAGGGGGCCGAACAATGAGCAGTTCTTC

V: TRBV5-1
length: 15
D: NA
size: NA
J: TRBJ1-3
CDR3: CASSLQGVAGNTIYF
DNA: TGCGCCAGCAGCCTACAGGGAGTAGCTGGAAACACCATATATTTT

V: TRBV6-1
length: 12
D: NA
size: few
J: TRBJ1-1
CDR3: CASIRTGNLAFF
DNA: TGTGCCAGCATTAGGACGGGCAATTTGGCTTTCTTT

V: TRBV6-6
length: 14
D: TRBD2
size: NA
J: TRBJ2-3
CDR3: CASTQGGAADTQYF
DNA: TGTGCCAGCACTCAGGGAGGGGCAGCAGATACGCAGTATTTT

V: TRBV10-3
length: 16
D: TRBD2
size: NA
J: TRBJ2-1
CDR3: CAISGGSGGSYNEQFF
DNA: TGTGCCATCAGTGGGGGTAGCGGGGGTTCCTACAATGAGCAGTTCTTC

V: TRBV4-2
length: 12
D: NA
size: NA
J: TRBJ2-1
CDR3: CASSHDEDEQFF
DNA: TGTGCCAGCAGCCATGACGAGGATGAGCAGTTCTTC

V: TRBV19
length: 19
D: TRBD2
size: once
J: TRBJ2-1
CDR3: CASSIDLRLAGGPPGEQFF
DNA: TGTGCCAGTAGTATAGATCTGCGACTAGCGGGAGGCCCCCCCGGTGAGCAGTTCTTC

V: TRBV4-3
length: 15
D: NA
size: NA
J: TRBJ1-5
CDR3: CASSQVLGSGQPQHF
DNA: TGCGCCAGCAGCCAAGTTTTAGGGTCCGGGCAGCCCCAGCATTTT

V: TRBV7-8
length: 15
D: NA
size: once
J: TRBJ2-3
CDR3: CASSSGTLRGDTQYF
DNA: TGTGCCAGCAGTTCCGGGACACTGCGTGGAGATACGCAGTATTTT

V: TRBV7-2
length: 15
D: NA
size: many
J: TRBJ2-5
CDR3: CASSLGGRTPETQYF
DNA: TGTGCCAGCAGCTTAGGGGGTAGGACACCAGAGACCCAGTACTTC